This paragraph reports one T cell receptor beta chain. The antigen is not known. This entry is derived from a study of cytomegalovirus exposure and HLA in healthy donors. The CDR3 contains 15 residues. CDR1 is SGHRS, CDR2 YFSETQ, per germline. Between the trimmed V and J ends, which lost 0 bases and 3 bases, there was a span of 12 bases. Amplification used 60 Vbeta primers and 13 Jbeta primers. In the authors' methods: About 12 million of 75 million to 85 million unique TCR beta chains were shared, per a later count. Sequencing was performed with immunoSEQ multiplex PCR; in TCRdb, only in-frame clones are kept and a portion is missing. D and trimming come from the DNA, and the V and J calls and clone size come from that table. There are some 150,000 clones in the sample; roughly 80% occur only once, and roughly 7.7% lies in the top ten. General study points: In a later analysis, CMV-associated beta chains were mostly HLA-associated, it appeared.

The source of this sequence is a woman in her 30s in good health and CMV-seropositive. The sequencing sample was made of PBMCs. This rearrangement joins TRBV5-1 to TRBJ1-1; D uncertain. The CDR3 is CASSLAGRADTEAFF. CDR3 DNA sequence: TGCGCCAGCAGCTTGGCCGGGCGGGCCGACACTGAAGCTTTCTTT.